Listed here is a single TCR beta chain. Its specificity is not known. The data belong to a study of OX40 agonist ivuxolimab in advanced cancers. Study information: While on treatment, patients had intravenous ivuxolimab at 0.01 to 10 mg/kg every 2 weeks. Whole-study findings and limits: On average, CD8+ T cells had more expanded clones than CD4+. People who partly responded at 0.1-3.0 mg/kg had some of the least clonal expansion seen. Circulating CD4+ and CD8+ T cells showed clonal expansion by week 6 at 0.1 to 3.0 mg/kg.

Generated by immunoSEQ multiplex PCR, the TCRdb table keeps only in-frame clones and is missing some. The sample has 50,000 to 60,000 clones, about 90% seen once. The sample consisted of CD4+ or CD8+ T cells sorted from blood, taken in a trial of the OX40 agonist ivuxolimab. This TCR came from an adult with an advanced solid tumor such as melanoma, head and neck, liver or kidney cancer.

The CDR3 reads CASSLLGDRVYEQYF. CDR3 bases: TGCGCCAGCAGCCTCCTAGGGGACAGGGTTTACGAGCAGTACTTC. The genes are TRBV4-3 and TRBJ2-7; TRBD1 matches 9 bases. The V gene's germline CDR1 is LGHNA and CDR2 YSLEER. The V segment lost 4 bases and the J segment 4 bases; nucleotides outside the gene matches: 8. CDR3 length: 15 amino acids.